The entry below gives a single T cell receptor beta chain sequence along with its context. Its antigen is unknown. This could be a read error, since a much larger clone is one nucleotide away. TCR beta libraries were prepared from cDNA with unique molecular identifiers. Each CDR3 protein gets one entry after TCRdb re-called the PCR reads with MiXCR. The data hold a few hundred thousand distinct CDR3 sequences, with roughly 34% observed a single time. The data were obtained in a study of post-analysis software for immune sequencing data. Study-wide results and limits: Five or six TRBV segments were more frequent in patients than controls; TRBV5-6, TRBV5-1 and TRBV20-1 belonged to this group. When compared against controls, multiple sclerosis patients showed significantly lower normalized Chao1 diversity.

The CDR3 runs 17 residues. From germline, CDR1 is MGHRA and CDR2 YSYEKL. The receptor was isolated from a girl aged 2-17 years with multiple sclerosis. The rearrangement uses TRBV4-1 and TRBJ1-2; no clear D gene. Material for sequencing was blood. The CDR3 reads CAGSQDHIGVANYGYTF. CDR3 coding DNA: TGCGCCGGCAGCCAAGATCATATTGGGGTAGCTAACTATGGCTACACCTTC.